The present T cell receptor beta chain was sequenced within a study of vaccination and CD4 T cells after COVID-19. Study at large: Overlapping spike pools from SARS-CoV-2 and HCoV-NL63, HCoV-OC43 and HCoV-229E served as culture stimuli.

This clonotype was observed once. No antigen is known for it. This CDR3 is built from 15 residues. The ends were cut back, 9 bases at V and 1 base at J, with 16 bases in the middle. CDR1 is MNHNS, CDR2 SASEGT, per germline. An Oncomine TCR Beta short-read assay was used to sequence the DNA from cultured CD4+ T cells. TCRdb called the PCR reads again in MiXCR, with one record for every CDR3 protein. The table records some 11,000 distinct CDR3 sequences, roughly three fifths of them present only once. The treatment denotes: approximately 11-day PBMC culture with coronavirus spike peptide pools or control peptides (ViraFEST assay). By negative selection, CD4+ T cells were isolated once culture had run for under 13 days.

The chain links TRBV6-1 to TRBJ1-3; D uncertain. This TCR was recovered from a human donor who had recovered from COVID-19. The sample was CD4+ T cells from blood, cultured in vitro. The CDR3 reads CASRREETSGNTIYF. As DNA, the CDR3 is TGTGCCAGTCGGCGGGAAGAGACTTCTGGAAACACCATATATTTT.